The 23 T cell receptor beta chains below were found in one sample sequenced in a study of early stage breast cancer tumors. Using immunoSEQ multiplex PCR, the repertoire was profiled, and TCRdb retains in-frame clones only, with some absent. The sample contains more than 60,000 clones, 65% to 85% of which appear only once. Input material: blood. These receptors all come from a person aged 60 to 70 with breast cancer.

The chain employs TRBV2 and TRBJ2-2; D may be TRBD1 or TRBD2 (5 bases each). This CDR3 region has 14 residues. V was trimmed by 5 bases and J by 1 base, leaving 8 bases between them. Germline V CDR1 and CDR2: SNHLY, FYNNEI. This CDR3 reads CASSWDGNTGELFF. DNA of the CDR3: TGTGCCAGCAGTTGGGACGGGAACACCGGGGAGCTGTTTTTT.

The CDR3 DNA sequence: TGTGCCATCACTCCGGGACTCGGAAGCTATGGCTACACCTTC. This sequence encodes CAITPGLGSYGYTF. This chain connects TRBV6-5 to TRBJ1-2; D might be TRBD1 (5 bases). This CDR3 contains 14 residues. Trimming removed 10 bases from V and 4 bases from J, with 19 bases in between. Germline V CDR1 and CDR2: MNHEY, SVGAGI.

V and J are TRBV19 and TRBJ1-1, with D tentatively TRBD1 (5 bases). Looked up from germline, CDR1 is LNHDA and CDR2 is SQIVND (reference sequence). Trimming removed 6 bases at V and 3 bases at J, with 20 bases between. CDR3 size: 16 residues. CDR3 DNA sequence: TGTGCCAGTAGCAGAGGGACTTACGGATCGGACACTGAAGCTTTCTTT. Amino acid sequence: CASSRGTYGSDTEAFF.

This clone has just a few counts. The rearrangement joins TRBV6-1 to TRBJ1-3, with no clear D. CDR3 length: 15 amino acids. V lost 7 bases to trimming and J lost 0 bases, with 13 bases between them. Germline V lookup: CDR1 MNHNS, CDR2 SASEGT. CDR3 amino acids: CASTLVVGSGNTIYF. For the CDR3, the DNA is TGTGCCAGCACTTTGGTGGTCGGCTCTGGAAACACCATATATTTT.

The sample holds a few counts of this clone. The CDR3 DNA reads TGTGCCAGCAGTTCCGACAGTTGGCGGGACCCCCCCGGGGCTTTCTTT. This codes for CASSSDSWRDPPGAFF. This chain uses TRBV6-5 with TRBJ1-1; D may be TRBD1 (5 bases). With 4 bases removed from V and 11 bases from J, the gap between germline ends came to 26 bases. The CDR3 has 16 amino acids. Per the germline V gene, CDR1 is MNHEY and CDR2 is SVGAGI.

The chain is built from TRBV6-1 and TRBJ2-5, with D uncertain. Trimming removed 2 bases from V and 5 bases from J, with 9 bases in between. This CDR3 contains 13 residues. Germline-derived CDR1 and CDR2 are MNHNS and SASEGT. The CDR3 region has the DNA TGTGCCAGCAGTGAATGGGTCGGGGAGACCCAGTACTTC. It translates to CASSEWVGETQYF.

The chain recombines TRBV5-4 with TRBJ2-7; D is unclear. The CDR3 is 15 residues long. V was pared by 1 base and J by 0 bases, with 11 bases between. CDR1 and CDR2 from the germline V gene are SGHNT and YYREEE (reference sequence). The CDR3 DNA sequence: TGTGCCAGCAGCTTGATGGGGATCGACTCCTACGAGCAGTACTTC. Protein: CASSLMGIDSYEQYF.

The chain's CDR3 is CATSRSGTGVETQYF. CDR3 DNA: TGTGCCACCAGCAGATCGGGGACAGGTGTGGAAACGCAGTATTTT. The V gene is TRBV15, the J gene TRBJ2-3, with 8 bases that match TRBD1. The CDR3 spans 15 residues. The ends lost 2 bases at V and 9 bases at J; junction bases unmatched: 10. Germline V CDR1 and CDR2: LNHNV, YYDKDF (reference sequence). Together with reference TRBV15 and TRBJ2-3, the CDR3 gives the full variable domain: DAMVIQNPRYQVTQFGKPVTLSCSQTLNHNVMYWYQQKSSQAPKLLFHYYDKDFNNEADTPDNFQSRRPNTSFCFLDIRSPGLGDTAMYLCATSRSGTGVETQYFGPGTRLTVL.

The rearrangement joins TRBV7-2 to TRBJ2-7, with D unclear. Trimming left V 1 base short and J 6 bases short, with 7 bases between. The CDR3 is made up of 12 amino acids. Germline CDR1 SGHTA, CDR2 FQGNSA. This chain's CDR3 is CASSLGLGEQYF. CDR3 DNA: TGTGCCAGCAGCTTAGGGCTAGGCGAGCAGTACTTC.

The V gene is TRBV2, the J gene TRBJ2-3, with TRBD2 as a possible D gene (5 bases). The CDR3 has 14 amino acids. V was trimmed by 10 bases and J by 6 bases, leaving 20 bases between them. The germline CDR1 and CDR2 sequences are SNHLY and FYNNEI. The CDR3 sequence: CATNSAGGIDTQYF. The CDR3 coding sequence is TGTGCCACCAATTCAGCCGGAGGAATTGATACGCAGTATTTT.

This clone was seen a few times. Written as DNA, the CDR3 is TGTGCCAGCAGTGAAGCACGGGGAGGTGAGCAGTACTTC. Translated, it gives CASSEARGGEQYF. The gene calls are TRBV6-1 and TRBJ2-7; TRBD2 might be the D (6 bases). V was cut by 0 bases and J by 7 bases, with 10 bases left in between. The CDR3 is 13 amino acids. Germline V gene data show CDR1 as MNHNS and CDR2 as SASEGT.

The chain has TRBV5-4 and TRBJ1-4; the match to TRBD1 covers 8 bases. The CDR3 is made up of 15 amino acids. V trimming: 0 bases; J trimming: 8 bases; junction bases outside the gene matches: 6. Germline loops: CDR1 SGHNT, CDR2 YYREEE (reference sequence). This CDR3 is CASSLVGQGEEKLFF. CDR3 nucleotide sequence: TGTGCCAGCAGCTTGGTAGGACAGGGTGAGGAAAAACTGTTTTTT.

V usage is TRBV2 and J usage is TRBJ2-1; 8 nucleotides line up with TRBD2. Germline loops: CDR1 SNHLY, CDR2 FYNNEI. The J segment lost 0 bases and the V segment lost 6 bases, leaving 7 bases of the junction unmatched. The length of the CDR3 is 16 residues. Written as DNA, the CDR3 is TGTGCCAGCAGACCCCCAGGACTAGCCTCCTACAATGAGCAGTTCTTC. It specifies CASRPPGLASYNEQFF.

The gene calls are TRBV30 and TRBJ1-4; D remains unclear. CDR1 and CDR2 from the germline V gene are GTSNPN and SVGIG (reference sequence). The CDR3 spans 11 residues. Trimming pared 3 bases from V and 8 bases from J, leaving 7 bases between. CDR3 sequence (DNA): TGTGCCTGGAGGTCCAGCGAAAAACTGTTTTTT. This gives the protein CAWRSSEKLFF.

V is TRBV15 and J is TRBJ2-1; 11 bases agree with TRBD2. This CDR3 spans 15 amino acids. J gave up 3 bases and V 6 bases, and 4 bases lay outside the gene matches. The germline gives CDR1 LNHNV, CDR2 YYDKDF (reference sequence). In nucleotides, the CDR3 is TGTGCCACCAGGGTAGCGGGGGGGGTCTACAATGAGCAGTTCTTC. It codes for CATRVAGGVYNEQFF.

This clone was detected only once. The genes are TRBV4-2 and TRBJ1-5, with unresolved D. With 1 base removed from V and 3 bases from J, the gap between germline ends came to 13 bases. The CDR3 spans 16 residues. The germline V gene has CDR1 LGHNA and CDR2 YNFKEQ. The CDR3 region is CASSQASTGYNQPQHF. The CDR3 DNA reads TGTGCCAGCAGCCAAGCTTCGACGGGATACAATCAGCCCCAGCATTTT.

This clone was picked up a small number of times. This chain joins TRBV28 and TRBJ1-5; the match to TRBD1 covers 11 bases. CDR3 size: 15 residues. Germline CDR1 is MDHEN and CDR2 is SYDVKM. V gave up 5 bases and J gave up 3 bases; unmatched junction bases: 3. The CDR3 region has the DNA TGTGCCAGCAGTGAGGACAGGGGGCCCAATCAGCCCCAGCATTTT. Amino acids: CASSEDRGPNQPQHF.

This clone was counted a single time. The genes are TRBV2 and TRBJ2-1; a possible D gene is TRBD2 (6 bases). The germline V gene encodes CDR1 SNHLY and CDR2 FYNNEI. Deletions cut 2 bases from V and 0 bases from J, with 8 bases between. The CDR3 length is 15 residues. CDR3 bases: TGTGCCAGCAGTGAATGGACTACCTCCTACAATGAGCAGTTCTTC. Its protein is CASSEWTTSYNEQFF.

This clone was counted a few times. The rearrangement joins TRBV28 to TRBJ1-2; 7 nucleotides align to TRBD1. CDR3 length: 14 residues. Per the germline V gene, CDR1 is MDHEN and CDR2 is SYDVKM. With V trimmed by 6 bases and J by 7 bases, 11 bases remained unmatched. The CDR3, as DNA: TGTGCCAGCAGCCTCACAGGGGTTAGGAGTGGCTACACCTTC. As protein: CASSLTGVRSGYTF.

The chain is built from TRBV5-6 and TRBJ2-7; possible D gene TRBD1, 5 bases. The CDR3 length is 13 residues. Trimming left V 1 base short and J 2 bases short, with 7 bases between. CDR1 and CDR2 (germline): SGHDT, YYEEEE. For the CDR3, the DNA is TGTGCCAGCAGCTTGTACAGGACCTACGAGCAGTACTTC. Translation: CASSLYRTYEQYF.

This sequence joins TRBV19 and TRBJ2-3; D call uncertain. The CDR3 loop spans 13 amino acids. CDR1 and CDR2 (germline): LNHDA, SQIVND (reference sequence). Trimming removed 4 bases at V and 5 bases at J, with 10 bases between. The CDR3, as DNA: TGTGCCAGTAGTAGTCCAGGAGTAGATACGCAGTATTTT. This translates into CASSSPGVDTQYF. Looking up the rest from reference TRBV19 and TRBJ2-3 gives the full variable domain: DGGITQSPKYLFRKEGQNVTLSCEQNLNHDAMYWYRQDPGQGLRLIYYSQIVNDFQKGDIAEGYSVSREKKESFPLTVTSAQKNPTAFYLCASSSPGVDTQYFGPGTRLTVL.

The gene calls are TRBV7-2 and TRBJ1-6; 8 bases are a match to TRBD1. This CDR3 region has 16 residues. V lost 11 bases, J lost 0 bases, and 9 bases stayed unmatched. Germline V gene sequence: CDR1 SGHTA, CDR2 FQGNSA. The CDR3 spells CAVKRQGSSYNSPLHF. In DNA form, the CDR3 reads TGTGCCGTCAAAAGACAGGGGAGCTCCTATAATTCACCCCTCCACTTT.

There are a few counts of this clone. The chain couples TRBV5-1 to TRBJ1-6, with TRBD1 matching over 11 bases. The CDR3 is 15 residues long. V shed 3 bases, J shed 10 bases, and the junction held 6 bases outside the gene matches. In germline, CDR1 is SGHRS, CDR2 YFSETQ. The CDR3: CASSSTGTGGSPLHF. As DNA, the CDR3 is TGCGCCAGCAGCTCAACCGGGACAGGGGGATCACCCCTCCACTTT.